The 28 T cell receptor beta chains reported below all come from one sample, sequenced in a study of blood T cell repertoires in COVID-19. Sequenced by immunoSEQ multiplex PCR; TCRdb stores in-frame clones only, minus some. The sample lists about 200,000 clones, approximately 84% seen once, with 6.5% to 7% in the top ten. Sequences were obtained from peripheral blood. These receptors came from a human donor with acute or convalescent COVID-19. The donor label of this sample is uncertain.

This rearrangement joins TRBV5-4 to TRBJ2-7; the match to TRBD1 covers 7 bases. The V and J ends lost 4 bases and 2 bases, in that order; junction bases with no gene match: 6. Germline loops: CDR1 SGHNT, CDR2 YYREEE (reference sequence). The CDR3 contains 14 residues. The CDR3 spells CASSSIDRAYEQYF. Here the CDR3 DNA reads TGTGCCAGCAGCAGCATAGACAGGGCCTACGAGCAGTACTTC. The whole variable domain, remainder taken from reference TRBV5-4 and TRBJ2-7, is ETGVTQSPTHLIKTRGQQVTLRCSSQSGHNTVSWYQQALGQGPQFIFQYYREEENGRGNFPPRFSGLQFPNYSSELNVNALELDDSALYLCASSSIDRAYEQYFGPGTRLTVT.

This chain connects TRBV5-3 to TRBJ2-3, with 11 nucleotides matching TRBD2. TRBV5-3 is filed as an ORF, its function uncertain. The CDR3 is 16 residues long. Unmatched junction bases numbered 4, after V lost 4 bases and J lost 0 bases. DNA of the CDR3: TGTGCCAGAAGCCGGGGACTAGCGGTTAGCACAGATACGCAGTATTTT. This translates into CARSRGLAVSTDTQYF.

This clone came up once. The chain combines TRBV10-2 with TRBJ2-4, with TRBD1 identical over 7 bases. The germline V gene has CDR1 WSHSY and CDR2 SAAADI. Losses at the gene ends were 4 bases for V and 8 bases for J; bases not matched to a gene: 20. The CDR3 extends over 18 amino acids. DNA for the CDR3: TGCGCCAGCAGTGGAGGGGAGTACATTAGGGGGCTGGGGTACATTCAGTACTTC. Translating gives CASSGGEYIRGLGYIQYF.

This clone has only a few counts. V and J are TRBV2 and TRBJ1-5, with a tentative D call TRBD1 (6 bases). Trimming pared 6 bases from V and 7 bases from J, leaving 10 bases between. In germline, CDR1 is SNHLY, CDR2 FYNNEI. This CDR3 spans 12 amino acids. As DNA, the CDR3 is TGTGCCAGCAGCCAGGGGAAACAGCCCCAGCATTTT. This codes for CASSQGKQPQHF.

The table lists this clone with a few counts. The V gene is TRBV6-9, the J gene TRBJ1-6, with 8 bases fitting TRBD1. The CDR3 extends over 15 amino acids. Germline CDR1 and CDR2: MNHGY and SVAAGI. The V segment lost 4 bases and the J segment 5 bases; nucleotides outside the gene matches: 4. The DNA of the CDR3 is TGTGCCAGCAGTTTCGGGACAGGTCATAATTCACCCCTCCACTTT. This gives the protein CASSFGTGHNSPLHF.

This clone was picked up one time. V and J are TRBV18 and TRBJ1-5, with D possibly being TRBD1 (5 bases). Germline lookup yields CDR1 KGHSH and CDR2 LQKENI. V was clipped by 1 base and J by 8 bases, with 9 bases between them. This CDR3 is 13 amino acids long. CDR3 amino acids: CASSPRGEEPQHF. The CDR3, as DNA: TGTGCCAGCTCACCACGGGGCGAGGAGCCCCAGCATTTT.

The rearrangement uses TRBV5-1 and TRBJ2-1; 11 positions match TRBD2. The J segment lost 7 bases and the V segment lost 2 bases, leaving 5 bases of the junction unmatched. CDR1 and CDR2 from the germline V gene are SGHRS and YFSETQ. The CDR3 has 15 amino acids. CDR3 amino acids: CASSLLAGGINEQFF. CDR3 in DNA: TGCGCCAGCAGCTTATTAGCGGGAGGGATTAATGAGCAGTTCTTC.

J is TRBJ1-4 and V is TRBV24-1; D gene ambiguous. V gave up 0 bases and J gave up 8 bases, with 3 bases separating them. There are 12 residues in the CDR3. From germline, CDR1 is KGHDR and CDR2 SFDVKD. The CDR3 spells CATSDLSEKLFF. In DNA, the CDR3 is TGTGCCACCAGTGATTTGTCGGAAAAACTGTTTTTT.

The V call is TRBV6-1, the J call TRBJ1-2; TRBD1 might be the D (5 bases). The CDR3 is made up of 14 amino acids. With 2 bases removed from V and 8 bases from J, the gap between germline ends came to 15 bases. CDR1 and CDR2 (germline): MNHNS, SASEGT. In nucleotides, the CDR3 is TGTGCCAGCAGTGAAAGGGGAAGGTGGCGGGGCTACACCTTC. Translation gives CASSERGRWRGYTF.

The chain combines TRBV7-6 with TRBJ1-5; 7 nucleotides agree with TRBD1. This CDR3 comprises 15 residues. The ends lost 6 bases at V and 0 bases at J; junction bases unmatched: 5. The germline V gene has CDR1 SGHVS and CDR2 FNYEAQ. CDR3 coding DNA: TGTGCCAGCAGTCTGACAGGGAATAGCAATCAGCCCCAGCATTTT. This encodes CASSLTGNSNQPQHF.

V is TRBV19 and J is TRBJ2-1; TRBD1 matches at 11 bases. The junction had 9 bases not matched to a gene; V was cut back by 5 bases and J by 6 bases. Germline CDR1 LNHDA, CDR2 SQIVND (reference sequence). The CDR3 sequence is 16 residues long. CDR3 nucleotide sequence: TGTGCCAGTAGTTTAACTCCCGGGACAGGGGGCAATGAGCAGTTCTTC. It translates to CASSLTPGTGGNEQFF.

V usage is TRBV2 and J usage is TRBJ2-1; D unclear. CDR1 is SNHLY and CDR2 is FYNNEI in the germline V gene. V was trimmed by 4 bases and J by 5 bases, leaving 24 bases between them. This CDR3 contains 18 residues. For the CDR3, the DNA is TGTGCCAGCAGTGGGAGCCTCGGCAGACGACCATCCGACAATGAGCAGTTCTTC. Translation gives CASSGSLGRRPSDNEQFF.

CDR3 in DNA: TGTGCCAGCAGCTCCCGGACAGGTCGGGGTGAGCAGTTCTTC. Translation: CASSSRTGRGEQFF. The chain carries TRBV11-2 and TRBJ2-1; 7 bases match TRBD1. The ends lost 4 bases at V and 9 bases at J; junction bases unmatched: 9. Germline CDR1 is SGHAT and CDR2 is FQNNGV. This CDR3 comprises 14 residues.

Details on this clone: One end of the junction does not line up with germline, which may come from a read error. The chain joins TRBV11-3 to TRBJ2-3; 7 nucleotides agree with TRBD2. Germline CDR1 SGHNT, CDR2 YENEEA. The CDR3 runs to 18 residues. CDR3 sequence reads: CASSIKEPSRGSIDTQYF. CDR3 DNA sequence: TGTGCCAGCAGTATTAAGGAACCCTCACGCGGGAGCATAGATACGCAGTATTTT.

The chain couples TRBV5-1 to TRBJ2-3, with unresolved D. The CDR3 contains 13 residues. Trimming removed 4 bases from V and 0 bases from J, with 6 bases in between. Germline CDR1 and CDR2: SGHRS and YFSETQ. The CDR3 bases are TGCGCCAGCAGCAGCCATAGCACAGATACGCAGTATTTT. This encodes CASSSHSTDTQYF.

The CDR3 sequence is CASSVGPLRYTF. In nucleotides, the CDR3 is TGTGCCAGCAGTGTTGGCCCCCTGCGCTACACCTTC. The chain carries TRBV9 and TRBJ1-2; no definite D call. V was clipped by 5 bases and J by 9 bases, with 14 bases between them. This CDR3 has 12 residues. Germline V gene data show CDR1 as SGDLS and CDR2 as YYNGEE.

V and J are TRBV5-1 and TRBJ2-5; tentatively, D is TRBD1 (5 bases). The CDR3 is 14 amino acids. CDR1 and CDR2 (germline): SGHRS, YFSETQ. The germline V and J ends were trimmed by 0 bases and 1 base, with 7 bases remaining between them. The DNA of the CDR3 is TGCGCCAGCAGCTTGGTGACAGCCCAAGAGACCCAGTACTTC. Protein product: CASSLVTAQETQYF.

V is TRBV19 and J is TRBJ2-7, with 9 bases lining up with TRBD1. The CDR3 runs to 16 residues. From germline, CDR1 is LNHDA and CDR2 SQIVND (reference sequence). V was pared by 4 bases and J by 7 bases, with 14 bases of the junction left unmatched. The DNA of the CDR3 is TGTGCCAGTAGTACGGGCCGGGACAGGGTTAGTCGTGAGCAGTACTTC. It translates to CASSTGRDRVSREQYF.

This clone was counted once. The chain uses TRBV28 and TRBJ2-7; weak D call: TRBD1 (6 bases). The CDR3 runs 15 residues. Germline V gene lookup returns CDR1 MDHEN and CDR2 SYDVKM. V dropped 6 bases and J dropped 0 bases, with 15 bases sitting between them. The DNA for the CDR3 is TGTGCCAGCAGCGGCCGGGACACTGCCTCCTACGAGCAGTACTTC. Protein product: CASSGRDTASYEQYF.

This sequence joins TRBV29-1 and TRBJ2-7; TRBD1 agrees at 7 bases. The CDR3 runs to 14 residues. V lost 6 bases, J lost 7 bases, and 15 bases stayed unmatched. Germline V gives CDR1 SQVTM, CDR2 ANQGSEA. The CDR3, as DNA: TGCAGCGTCTCAGGTCAGGGGGTTTCAGGGGAGCAGTACTTC. Protein product: CSVSGQGVSGEQYF.

The gene calls are TRBV6-7 and TRBJ2-1; D gene unclear. TRBV6-7 is reported as an ORF; its role is uncertain. The CDR3 contains 16 residues. Trimming pared 8 bases from V and 2 bases from J, leaving 19 bases between. The CDR3 is CASPSSRLGTYNEQFF. Here the CDR3 DNA reads TGTGCCAGCCCAAGTTCCCGGCTAGGAACCTACAATGAGCAGTTCTTC.

In this sample, this clone turned up once. J is TRBJ1-2 and V is TRBV6-5; D not resolved. The V end was cut by 7 bases, the J end by 3 bases, with 18 bases between. The CDR3 runs to 15 residues. Per the germline V gene, CDR1 is MNHEY and CDR2 is SVGAGI. In DNA form, the CDR3 reads TGTGCCAGCACCTACTGGACTCTGGAGGACTATGGCTACACCTTC. Protein sequence: CASTYWTLEDYGYTF.

CDR3 sequence reads: CASSLADRNTEAFF. The DNA for the CDR3 is TGCGCCAGCAGCTTGGCCGACAGGAACACTGAAGCTTTCTTT. The J gene is TRBJ1-1, the V gene TRBV5-1; the D gene is possibly TRBD1 (5 bases). V dropped 0 bases and J dropped 1 base, with 7 bases sitting between them. The V gene's germline CDR1 is SGHRS and CDR2 YFSETQ. The CDR3 sequence is 14 residues long.

The chain joins TRBV6-2 or TRBV6-3 to TRBJ2-7, with 10 bases that match TRBD2. The CDR3 consists of 15 residues. Germline V CDR1 and CDR2: MNHEY, SVGEGT. V was pared by 2 bases and J by 7 bases, with 8 bases of the junction left unmatched. The chain's CDR3 is CASSYSLAGVGEQYF. CDR3 in DNA: TGTGCCAGCAGTTACAGCCTAGCGGGAGTGGGTGAGCAGTACTTC.

The rearrangement links TRBV27 to TRBJ2-3; tentative D call: TRBD1 (6 bases). There are 15 residues in the CDR3. V was cut by 6 bases and J by 3 bases, with 16 bases left in between. CDR1 MNHEY and CDR2 SMNVEV come from the germline V gene (reference sequence). The CDR3 region has the DNA TGTGCCAGCAGCTATTTAGGGGGTATGACAGATACGCAGTATTTT. Its translation is CASSYLGGMTDTQYF.

The chain carries TRBV9 and TRBJ1-2; D might be TRBD1 (5 bases). Germline-derived CDR1 and CDR2 are SGDLS and YYNGEE. This CDR3 is 14 amino acids long. V was cut by 2 bases and J by 0 bases, with 8 bases left in between. The CDR3 is CASSVGQANYGYTF. The DNA for the CDR3 is TGTGCCAGCAGCGTTGGACAAGCTAACTATGGCTACACCTTC.

Only a few counts were recorded for this clone. The CDR3 nucleotides read TGTGCCAGCAGCCAACGGGAGGGCCCCGGGGAGCTGTTTTTT. Encoded protein: CASSQREGPGELFF. The J gene is TRBJ2-2, the V gene TRBV3-1 (or the pseudogene TRBV3-2), with 8 nucleotides matching TRBD2. CDR3 length: 14 amino acids. Germline values: CDR1 LGHDT, CDR2 YNNKEL (reference sequence). V gave up 2 bases and J gave up 6 bases; unmatched junction bases: 2.

The chain links TRBV28 to TRBJ1-1, with D tentatively TRBD1 (5 bases). V lost 2 bases and J lost 5, with 15 bases in between. The CDR3 is 15 residues long. Germline V gene lookup returns CDR1 MDHEN and CDR2 SYDVKM. CDR3 in DNA: TGTGCCAGCAGTTTAGAGTACGGGGGTCGGACTGAAGCTTTCTTT. It yields the protein CASSLEYGGRTEAFF. Looking up the rest from reference TRBV28 and TRBJ1-1 gives the full variable domain: DVKVTQSSRYLVKRTGEKVFLECVQDMDHENMFWYRQDPGLGLRLIYFSYDVKMKEKGDIPEGYSVSREKKERFSLILESASTNQTSMYLCASSLEYGGRTEAFFGQGTRLTVV.